This T cell receptor (beta chain) derives from a study of cytomegalovirus exposure and HLA in healthy donors. Primers included in the PCR were 60 Vbeta and 13 Jbeta primers. Measured with immunoSEQ multiplex PCR; TCRdb has only the in-frame clones, and not every one. Counted here are some 170,000 clones, roughly 70% occurring once; the ten biggest clones make up approximately 2.8%. The V gene's germline CDR1 is MRHNA and CDR2 SNTAGT. This CDR3 has 16 residues. The V and J ends lost 0 bases and 6 bases, in that order; junction bases with no gene match: 7. The clonotype was recovered from a woman aged 25 to 39 in good health and CMV-seronegative. Source material: PBMCs. The chain has TRBV6-4 and TRBJ2-1, with 8 bases identical to TRBD2. CDR3 region: CASSDSASGYSNEQFF. The DNA for the CDR3 is TGTGCCAGCAGTGACTCCGCTAGCGGGTATTCCAATGAGCAGTTCTTC.